Shown below are 22 T cell receptor beta chains from a single sample sequenced in a study of shared clonotypes between healthy human individuals. Profiled with immunoSEQ multiplex PCR; TCRdb holds only in-frame clones, not every one. The profile shows approximately 2.3 million clones, over 85% of them singletons. The specimen was naive CD4+ T cells from PBMCs. Subset meaning: CD45RA+ positively selected. The source of these receptors is a man aged 18 to 30 in good health. Some clones in this sample may be carry-over from other donors' samples.

This rearrangement joins TRBV6-5 to TRBJ1-5; 7 nucleotides match TRBD1. The V gene end was trimmed by 6 bases and the J gene end by 4 bases; junction bases not matched to a gene: 6. The germline CDR1 and CDR2 sequences are MNHEY and SVGAGI. This CDR3 comprises 14 residues. CDR3 protein: CASRRSQGNQPQHF. The CDR3 region has the DNA TGTGCCAGCAGGCGATCACAGGGGAATCAGCCCCAGCATTTT.

Worth noting for this clone: This CDR3 is also generated by other DNA sequences in the sample. This chain joins TRBV10-2 and TRBJ2-7, with 11 bases lining up with TRBD1. CDR1 is WSHSY, CDR2 SAAADI, per germline. The length of the CDR3 is 16 residues. V shed 2 bases, J shed 5 bases, and the junction held 8 bases outside the gene matches. In DNA form, the CDR3 reads TGCGCCAGCAGTGAGCCGTTCGTGGGACAGGGGGACGAGCAGTACTTC. Protein sequence: CASSEPFVGQGDEQYF.

The gene calls are TRBV6-4 and TRBJ2-4; TRBD2 agrees at 7 bases. V shed 2 bases and J 4 bases; nucleotides not matched to a gene: 8. There are 16 residues in the CDR3. Looked up from germline, CDR1 is MRHNA and CDR2 is SNTAGT. The CDR3 region is CASSDGSGRVKNIQYF. The CDR3 DNA reads TGTGCCAGCAGTGACGGGTCAGGGAGGGTTAAAAACATTCAGTACTTC.

V and J are TRBV28 and TRBJ2-7, with D possibly called TRBD1 or TRBD2 (7 bases each). Trimming shortened V by 5 bases and J by 3 bases, and 14 bases separated the two germline ends. CDR3 length: 14 amino acids. Germline CDR1 and CDR2: MDHEN and SYDVKM. The CDR3 protein is CASSTPGGVYEQYF. In DNA form, the CDR3 reads TGTGCCAGCAGTACCCCAGGGGGGGTCTACGAGCAGTACTTC.

The chain links TRBV28 to TRBJ1-1; D gene unclear. This CDR3 has 16 amino acids. The germline gives CDR1 MDHEN, CDR2 SYDVKM. V was cut by 2 bases and J by 0 bases, with 13 bases left in between. The CDR3 coding sequence is TGTGCCAGCAGTTTAGTGGCAGACCCAATGAACACTGAAGCTTTCTTT. As protein: CASSLVADPMNTEAFF.

With respect to this clone: Different DNA sequences within this sample yield the same CDR3. V gene TRBV6-5 combines with J gene TRBJ2-2; D is uncertain. Germline CDR1 is MNHEY and CDR2 is SVGAGI. This CDR3 comprises 12 residues. The V and J ends lost 3 bases and 4 bases respectively, with 3 bases between them. The CDR3 reads CASSYPTGELFF. CDR3 sequence (DNA): TGTGCCAGCAGTTATCCCACCGGGGAGCTGTTTTTT.

The chain combines TRBV5-1 with TRBJ2-7; 10 nucleotides align to TRBD2. The CDR3 length is 18 residues. Germline CDR1 and CDR2: SGHRS and YFSETQ. The J segment lost 2 bases and the V segment lost 2 bases, leaving 13 bases of the junction unmatched. CDR3 protein: CASSFFKNGLAGAYEQYF. The DNA of the CDR3 is TGCGCCAGCAGCTTTTTCAAGAATGGTCTAGCGGGAGCCTACGAGCAGTACTTC.

This chain joins TRBV9 and TRBJ2-6; D is undetermined. Germline V lookup: CDR1 SGDLS, CDR2 YYNGEE. There are 13 residues in the CDR3. Trimming left V 4 bases short and J 4 bases short, with 6 bases between. In DNA, the CDR3 is TGTGCCAGCAGCTCCCGGGGGGCCAACGTCCTGACTTTC. The encoded protein is CASSSRGANVLTF. Based on the CDR3 plus reference TRBV9 and TRBJ2-6, the full variable domain is DSGVTQTPKHLITATGQRVTLRCSPRSGDLSVYWYQQSLDQGLQFLIQYYNGEERAKGNILERFSAQQFPDLHSELNLSSLELGDSALYFCASSSRGANVLTFGAGSRLTVL.

The rearrangement links TRBV27 to TRBJ2-1; D is unresolved. This CDR3 is built from 13 residues. From germline, CDR1 is MNHEY and CDR2 SMNVEV (reference sequence). Between the trimmed V and J ends, which lost 4 bases and 8 bases, there was a span of 12 bases. The chain's CDR3 is CASSSTSSDEQFF. CDR3 DNA: TGTGCCAGCAGTTCGACTTCTTCCGATGAGCAGTTCTTC.

The rearrangement joins TRBV10-3 to TRBJ1-6, with D unresolved. The CDR3 totals 14 residues. In germline, CDR1 is ENHRY, CDR2 SYGVKD. V was pared by 6 bases and J by 5 bases, with 11 bases between. CDR3 loop: CAISGGADNSPLHF. The CDR3 coding sequence is TGTGCCATCAGCGGCGGCGCCGATAATTCACCCCTCCACTTT.

The J gene is TRBJ1-5, the V gene TRBV5-6; no definite D call. The ends were cut back, 2 bases at V and 4 bases at J, with 10 bases in the middle. CDR3 length equals 14 residues. The germline gives CDR1 SGHDT, CDR2 YYEEEE. DNA for the CDR3: TGTGCCAGCAGCTTAGGCAGGATGAATCAGCCCCAGCATTTT. This sequence encodes CASSLGRMNQPQHF.

The chain has TRBV27 and TRBJ2-7; D possibly matches TRBD1 or TRBD2 (5 bases each). Trimming left V 5 bases short and J 6 bases short, with 14 bases between. CDR1 MNHEY and CDR2 SMNVEV come from the germline V gene (reference sequence). This CDR3 has 13 amino acids. The CDR3 sequence is CASSPTGAGEQYF. As DNA, the CDR3 is TGTGCCAGCAGTCCCACCGGGGCCGGCGAGCAGTACTTC.

The rearrangement links TRBV18 to TRBJ2-2; 9 nucleotides line up with TRBD2. Trimming cost V 6 bases and J 6 bases; bases outside gene matches: 11. The germline gives CDR1 KGHSH, CDR2 LQKENI. The CDR3 consists of 16 residues. This CDR3 reads CASSYLAGVGAGELFF. The DNA for the CDR3 is TGTGCCAGCTCCTACTTAGCGGGAGTCGGAGCCGGGGAGCTGTTTTTT. The full variable domain, completed using reference TRBV18 and TRBJ2-2, is NAGVMQNPRHLVRRRGQEARLRCSPMKGHSHVYWYRQLPEEGLKFMVYLQKENIIDESGMPKERFSAEFPKEGPSILRIQQVVRGDSAAYFCASSYLAGVGAGELFFGEGSRLTVL.

This clone appeared once. This rearrangement joins TRBV5-1 to TRBJ2-1; 9 nucleotides match TRBD1. This CDR3 comprises 15 residues. Germline trimming cut 2 bases from V and 5 bases from J; bases unmatched to any gene: 5. Per germline, CDR1 SGHRS and CDR2 YFSETQ. CDR3 coding DNA: TGCGCCAGCAGCTTCGGACAGGGGAGGGACAATGAGCAGTTCTTC. This encodes CASSFGQGRDNEQFF.

Here the CDR3 DNA reads TGTGCCAGCAGCTTAGTTAACTCGGGGGCATCCCCGAAGACCCAGTACTTC. It is translated as CASSLVNSGASPKTQYF. This chain links TRBV7-9 with TRBJ2-5; D might be TRBD1 or TRBD2, each matching 6 bases. Trimming left V 1 base short and J 6 bases short, with 21 bases between. The CDR3 runs to 17 residues. CDR1 SEHNR and CDR2 FQNEAQ come from the germline V gene (reference sequence). Filled out from reference TRBV7-9 and TRBJ2-5, the complete variable domain reads DTGVSQNPRHKITKRGQNVTFRCDPISEHNRLYWYRQTLGQGPEFLTYFQNEAQLEKSRLLSDRFSAERPKGSFSTLEIQRTEQGDSAMYLCASSLVNSGASPKTQYFGPGTRLLVL.

The V gene is TRBV19, the J gene TRBJ2-6, with D tentatively TRBD1 or TRBD2 (5 bases each). Germline CDR1 LNHDA, CDR2 SQIVND (reference sequence). V was cut by 3 bases and J by 12 bases, with 15 bases left in between. The CDR3 is 14 amino acids. The CDR3 loop reads CASSIPGTASVLTF. Written as DNA, the CDR3 is TGTGCCAGTAGTATCCCCGGGACGGCAAGCGTCCTGACTTTC.

The V call is TRBV28, the J call TRBJ2-1, with D tentatively TRBD1 (5 bases). The CDR3 spans 19 residues. Looked up from germline, CDR1 is MDHEN and CDR2 is SYDVKM. V dropped 1 base and J dropped 1 base, with 20 bases sitting between them. CDR3 amino acids: CASSLFNRVGPGSYNEQFF. The CDR3 DNA reads TGTGCCAGCAGTTTATTTAATCGGGTCGGGCCAGGGTCCTACAATGAGCAGTTCTTC.

The V gene is TRBV18, the J gene TRBJ2-7, with D possibly TRBD2 on 6 matching bases. The CDR3 covers 13 residues. Between the trimmed V and J ends, which lost 6 bases and 2 bases, there was a span of 11 bases. The germline V gene has CDR1 KGHSH and CDR2 LQKENI. The CDR3 bases are TGTGCCAGCTCTCAGACTAGTACCTACGAGCAGTACTTC. It yields the protein CASSQTSTYEQYF.

This chain connects TRBV28 to TRBJ1-1; unclear D gene. The germline V gene has CDR1 MDHEN and CDR2 SYDVKM. There are 13 residues in the CDR3. The V end lost 8 bases, the J end lost 0 bases, and 10 bases lay between the germline ends. The CDR3 protein is CASRPSMNTEAFF. In DNA, the CDR3 is TGTGCCAGCCGCCCAAGCATGAACACTGAAGCTTTCTTT.

The chain couples TRBV28 to TRBJ1-6; D is uncertain. Germline CDR1 is MDHEN and CDR2 is SYDVKM. V was pared by 4 bases and J by 9 bases, with 16 bases between. CDR3 length: 15 amino acids. CDR3 DNA sequence: TGTGCCAGCAGTTCCGGACTCCGGAGGATTTCACCCCTCCACTTT. It codes for CASSSGLRRISPLHF.

Here the CDR3 DNA reads TGTGCCAGCAGCCCCGGGGGGGGGTCCCCCTACGAGCAGTACTTC. Its protein product is CASSPGGGSPYEQYF. The V gene is TRBV7-8, the J gene TRBJ2-7, with TRBD2 matching 8 bases. This CDR3 comprises 15 residues. V lost 5 bases to trimming and J lost 2 bases; unmatched junction nucleotides: 8. Looked up from germline, CDR1 is SGHVS and CDR2 is FQNEAQ.

This clone was seen a few times. DNA for the CDR3: TGTGCCAGCAGCTTCGAGACCATTCCGAATCAGCCCCAGCATTTT. This translates into CASSFETIPNQPQHF. This chain connects TRBV7-2 to TRBJ1-5; no definite D call. Germline-derived CDR1 and CDR2 are SGHTA and FQGNSA. Trimming removed 3 bases at V and 4 bases at J, with 13 bases between. The CDR3 runs to 15 residues.